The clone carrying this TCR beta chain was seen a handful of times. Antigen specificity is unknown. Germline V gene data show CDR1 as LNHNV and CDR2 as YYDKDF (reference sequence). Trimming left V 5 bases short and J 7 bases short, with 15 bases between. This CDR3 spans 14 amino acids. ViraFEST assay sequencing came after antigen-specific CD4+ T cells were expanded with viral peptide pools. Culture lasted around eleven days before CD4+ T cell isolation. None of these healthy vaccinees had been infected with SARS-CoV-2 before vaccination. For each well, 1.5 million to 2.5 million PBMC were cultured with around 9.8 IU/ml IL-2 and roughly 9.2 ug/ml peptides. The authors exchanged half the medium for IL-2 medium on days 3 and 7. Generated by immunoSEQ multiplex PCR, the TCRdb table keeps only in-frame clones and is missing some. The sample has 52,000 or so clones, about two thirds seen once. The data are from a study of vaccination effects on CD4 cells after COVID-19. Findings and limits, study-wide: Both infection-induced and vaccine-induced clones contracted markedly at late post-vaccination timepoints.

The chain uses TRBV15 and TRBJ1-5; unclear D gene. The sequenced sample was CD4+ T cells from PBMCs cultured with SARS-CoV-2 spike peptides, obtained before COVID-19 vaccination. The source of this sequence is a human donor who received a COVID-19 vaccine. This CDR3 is CATSQDLWRQPQHF. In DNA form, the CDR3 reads TGTGCCACCAGCCAGGATTTGTGGAGGCAGCCCCAGCATTTT.